This T cell receptor (beta chain) was documented in a study of post-analysis software for immune sequencing data. Unique molecular identifiers were built into the TCR beta cDNA libraries. The T cell input of roughly 1 to 11 million gave roughly 0.5 million cDNA molecules. Each CDR3 protein is one row after TCRdb ran MiXCR on the PCR reads. Of 800,000 to 950,000 distinct CDR3 sequences in the sample, about 50% were seen once. Study observations and caveats: TRBV5-6, TRBV5-1 and TRBV20-1 were among four or five TRBV segments more frequent in patients than controls. The study found significantly lower normalized Chao1 diversity in multiple sclerosis patients than in controls.

Note on this clonotype: The antigen is undetermined.

CDR3 length: 15 amino acids. Trimming at V came to 6 bases and at J to 8 bases, leaving 12 bases not matched to a gene. The chain recombines TRBV12-3 or TRBV12-4 with TRBJ1-4; 7 positions agree with TRBD1. Input material: blood. This clonotype originated in a girl aged 10 to 17 with multiple sclerosis. The CDR3 region has the DNA TGTGCCAGCAGCATCACAGGGGCAGTGGGGGAAAAACTGTTTTTT. Encoded protein: CASSITGAVGEKLFF.